The 30 T cell receptor beta chains below come from one sample, sequenced in a study of CD8+ T cells in alopecia areata. After isolation, RNA underwent reverse transcription to generate cDNA as the sequencing template. The assay was immunoSEQ multiplex PCR, and TCRdb's table has in-frame clones only and misses some. The data contain about 120,000 clones, around 61% of them singletons. The sample comprised CD4+ T cells sorted from blood. These receptor sequences come from a human donor in good health.

The chain is built from TRBV29-1 and TRBJ2-7, with D tentatively TRBD2 (6 bases). Germline V CDR1 and CDR2: SQVTM, ANQGSEA. Trimming removed 7 bases at V and 3 bases at J, with 16 bases between. The CDR3 spans 13 residues. CDR3 DNA: TGCAGCGGTTGGAATTCCGGGAGCTACGAGCAGTACTTC. This gives the protein CSGWNSGSYEQYF.

In its sample, this clone was seen a few times. V is TRBV29-1 and J is TRBJ2-5; D possibly corresponds to TRBD1 (5 bases). Between the trimmed V and J ends, which lost 1 base and 1 base, there was a span of 13 bases. The CDR3 sequence is 15 residues long. Germline values: CDR1 SQVTM, CDR2 ANQGSEA. The CDR3 sequence is CSVEGWGAPQETQYF. The CDR3 DNA follows: TGCAGCGTTGAAGGATGGGGCGCCCCCCAAGAGACCCAGTACTTC.

The CDR3 protein is CASSPVGTKETQYF. For the CDR3, the DNA is TGTGCCAGCAGCCCAGTTGGGACTAAAGAGACCCAGTACTTC. The chain is built from TRBV4-2 and TRBJ2-5; 7 bases are a match to TRBD2. Germline lookup yields CDR1 LGHNA and CDR2 YNFKEQ. This CDR3 comprises 14 residues. The V and J ends lost 4 bases and 3 bases, in that order; junction bases with no gene match: 5.

The chain employs TRBV6-5 and TRBJ1-2, with D hard to call. Trimming shortened V by 7 bases and J by 4 bases, and 13 bases separated the two germline ends. Germline loops: CDR1 MNHEY, CDR2 SVGAGI. The CDR3 sequence is 13 residues long. The CDR3 reads CASTPSGSYGYTF. The CDR3 DNA reads as TGTGCCAGCACCCCGTCTGGGAGCTATGGCTACACCTTC.

This rearrangement joins TRBV5-4 to TRBJ2-5; TRBD1 is a possible D gene (6 bases). The CDR3 length is 15 residues. Per the germline V gene, CDR1 is SGHNT and CDR2 is YYREEE (reference sequence). Between the trimmed V and J ends, which lost 3 bases and 2 bases, there was a span of 14 bases. The CDR3 bases are TGTGCCAGCAGCTCAATGAGGGACAAACAAGAGACCCAGTACTTC. This gives the protein CASSSMRDKQETQYF.

The gene calls are TRBV5-1 and TRBJ2-7, with TRBD1 as a possible D gene (6 bases). The germline CDR1 and CDR2 sequences are SGHRS and YFSETQ. Between the trimmed V and J ends, which lost 1 base and 1 base, there was a span of 6 bases. This CDR3 spans 13 amino acids. In DNA, the CDR3 is TGCGCCAGCAGCTTGACAGGGTCCTACGAGCAGTACTTC. It codes for CASSLTGSYEQYF.

The V and J genes are TRBV14 and TRBJ2-5; D assignment may be TRBD1 or TRBD2 (5 bases each). The length of the CDR3 is 14 residues. Germline CDR1 SGHDN, CDR2 FVKESK. Trimming removed 3 bases from V and 7 bases from J, with 15 bases in between. The CDR3 DNA reads TGTGCCAGCAGCCAGGAAAGGGGCGGAGGGACCCAGTACTTC. It yields the protein CASSQERGGGTQYF.

This clone has just a few counts. The J gene is TRBJ2-1, the V gene TRBV19; D is undetermined. The V end lost 4 bases, the J end lost 0 bases, and 10 bases lay between the germline ends. Germline V gene sequence: CDR1 LNHDA, CDR2 SQIVND (reference sequence). The CDR3 is 15 amino acids. In DNA form, the CDR3 reads TGTGCCAGTAGTACCCTTCAGAGCTCCTACAATGAGCAGTTCTTC. Translating it yields CASSTLQSSYNEQFF.

This clone turned up a few times. J is TRBJ2-1 and V is TRBV29-1; 11 bases line up with TRBD1. Germline CDR1 reads SQVTM; CDR2 reads ANQGSEA. The CDR3 has 16 residues. V lost 3 bases, J lost 6 bases, and 10 bases stayed unmatched. The CDR3: CSVDHARGTGGNEQFF. CDR3 coding DNA: TGCAGCGTTGATCATGCCCGGGGGACAGGGGGCAATGAGCAGTTCTTC.

The chain employs TRBV27 and TRBJ1-4, with TRBD1 matching 10 bases. The germline CDR1 and CDR2 sequences are MNHEY and SMNVEV (reference sequence). J gave up 7 bases and V 5 bases, and 7 bases lay outside the gene matches. CDR3 size: 15 residues. The CDR3 DNA reads TGTGCCAGCAGTCCAGCGGACAGGGGGATTGAAAAACTGTTTTTT. It yields the protein CASSPADRGIEKLFF.

This chain uses TRBV5-1 with TRBJ2-1; D remains unclear. Germline CDR1 is SGHRS and CDR2 is YFSETQ. The CDR3 runs 12 residues. V dropped 0 bases and J dropped 5 bases, with 3 bases sitting between them. Here the CDR3 DNA reads TGCGCCAGCAGCTTGGCCGACAATGAGCAGTTCTTC. Translating it yields CASSLADNEQFF.

This chain joins TRBV6-1 and TRBJ2-7, with TRBD1 matching 9 bases. The CDR3 is 13 amino acids. Germline CDR1 MNHNS, CDR2 SASEGT. V was pared by 7 bases and J by 3 bases, with 4 bases of the junction left unmatched. The CDR3 loop is CASNPGQGYEQYF. The CDR3 region has the DNA TGTGCCAGCAATCCGGGACAGGGCTACGAGCAGTACTTC.

As regards this clone: This sample includes further DNA sequences coding for the same CDR3. Here the CDR3 DNA reads TGTGCCAGCAGTTACGGGTCAACTAATGAAAAACTGTTTTTT. It yields the protein CASSYGSTNEKLFF. The rearrangement joins TRBV6-5 to TRBJ1-4, with D unclear. Trimming shortened V by 2 bases and J by 0 bases, and 4 bases separated the two germline ends. Germline V gene lookup returns CDR1 MNHEY and CDR2 SVGAGI. CDR3 length equals 14 residues.

This clone turned up a few times. This chain links TRBV2 with TRBJ2-1; D perhaps matches TRBD1 (5 bases). CDR1 is SNHLY and CDR2 is FYNNEI in the germline V gene. The CDR3 consists of 13 residues. Trimming pared 7 bases from V and 7 bases from J, leaving 14 bases between. CDR3 in amino acids: CASNLIGVNEQFF. The CDR3 DNA reads TGTGCCAGCAATCTAATAGGGGTGAATGAGCAGTTCTTC.

The genes are TRBV29-1 and TRBJ1-2; tentative D call: TRBD1 (5 bases). Germline assignment: CDR1 SQVTM and CDR2 ANQGSEA. This CDR3 is 8 amino acids long. Between the trimmed V and J ends, which lost 4 bases and 14 bases, there was a span of 8 bases. The CDR3 DNA reads TGCAGCGTTGGTGACAGAACCTTC. This codes for CSVGDRTF.

CDR3 nucleotides: TGTGCCAGCAGGTCGACGATTGTCGCCAAAAACATTCAGTACTTC. This codes for CASRSTIVAKNIQYF. J is TRBJ2-4 and V is TRBV2; D is ambiguous. V dropped 6 bases and J dropped 1 base, with 13 bases sitting between them. There are 15 residues in the CDR3. Germline V gene lookup returns CDR1 SNHLY and CDR2 FYNNEI.

The genes are TRBV5-1 and TRBJ2-5; possibly TRBD2 for D (5 bases). Trimming shortened V by 0 bases and J by 5 bases, and 11 bases separated the two germline ends. The V gene's germline CDR1 is SGHRS and CDR2 YFSETQ. The CDR3 loop spans 14 amino acids. The CDR3 region is CASSLGTSTETQYF. CDR3 DNA: TGCGCCAGCAGCTTGGGGACTTCCACCGAGACCCAGTACTTC.

V gene TRBV9 combines with J gene TRBJ2-5; tentatively, D is TRBD2 (6 bases). The CDR3 sequence is 15 residues long. Germline V gene lookup returns CDR1 SGDLS and CDR2 YYNGEE. Trimming removed 4 bases at V and 5 bases at J, with 18 bases between. For the CDR3, the DNA is TGTGCCAGCAGCTATACTAGCATCGGGGCGGAGACCCAGTACTTC. It translates to CASSYTSIGAETQYF. The variable domain in full, completed from reference TRBV9 and TRBJ2-5, reads DSGVTQTPKHLITATGQRVTLRCSPRSGDLSVYWYQQSLDQGLQFLIQYYNGEERAKGNILERFSAQQFPDLHSELNLSSLELGDSALYFCASSYTSIGAETQYFGPGTRLLVL.

The chain carries TRBV29-1 and TRBJ1-2; 7 nucleotides align to TRBD1. This CDR3 is 12 amino acids long. Germline CDR1 SQVTM, CDR2 ANQGSEA. V shed 3 bases, J shed 7 bases, and the junction held 5 bases outside the gene matches. DNA for the CDR3: TGCAGCGTTGAGGACAGGCGTGCTGGCTACACCTTC. Translating it yields CSVEDRRAGYTF.

The chain links TRBV29-1 to TRBJ2-7, with TRBD1 as a possible D gene (6 bases). CDR1 and CDR2 from the germline V gene are SQVTM and ANQGSEA. V lost 3 bases and J lost 4, with 13 bases in between. The CDR3 runs to 13 residues. CDR3 nucleotide sequence: TGCAGCGTTGAGTACCAGGGGAGTTACGAGCAGTACTTC. Its translation is CSVEYQGSYEQYF.

The DNA of the CDR3 is TGTGCCACCAGCAGGGACAGCGAGACTAATGAAAAACTGTTTTTT. Translated: CATSRDSETNEKLFF. This chain links TRBV15 with TRBJ1-4; D possibly corresponds to TRBD1 (6 bases). In germline, CDR1 is LNHNV, CDR2 YYDKDF (reference sequence). V dropped 3 bases and J dropped 2 bases, with 10 bases sitting between them. The CDR3 is made up of 15 amino acids.

The gene calls are TRBV5-6 and TRBJ1-2; D remains ambiguous. The CDR3 is made up of 15 amino acids. Per germline, CDR1 SGHDT and CDR2 YYEEEE. V was trimmed by 4 bases and J by 2 bases, leaving 15 bases between them. The DNA of the CDR3 is TGTGCCAGCAGCCCCCCCTCCGGAGGCAACTATGGCTACACCTTC. Amino acid sequence: CASSPPSGGNYGYTF.

The rearrangement uses TRBV13 and TRBJ2-7; D may be TRBD2 (5 bases). V dropped 2 bases and J dropped 0 bases, with 11 bases sitting between them. The CDR3 spans 15 residues. Germline assignment: CDR1 PRHDT and CDR2 FYEKMQ (reference sequence). CDR3 sequence reads: CASSLTGGHSYEQYF. Written as DNA, the CDR3 is TGTGCCAGCAGCTTAACCGGCGGGCACTCCTACGAGCAGTACTTC.

The CDR3 bases are TGCGCCAGCAGCCAATTCGGCGAGAATGCAGAGACCCAGTACTTC. This gives the protein CASSQFGENAETQYF. The rearrangement joins TRBV4-1 to TRBJ2-5, with D hard to call. Germline-derived CDR1 and CDR2 are MGHRA and YSYEKL. Trimming took off 2 bases at V and 4 bases at J, with 14 bases between the two ends. The CDR3 contains 15 residues.

The chain employs TRBV5-1 and TRBJ2-7, with TRBD1 matching 7 bases. Germline CDR1 SGHRS, CDR2 YFSETQ. Trimming at V came to 1 base and at J to 1 base, leaving 11 bases not matched to a gene. The CDR3 is made up of 17 amino acids. CDR3 DNA sequence: TGCGCCAGCAGCTTGCCCGCCTCAGGGGGTTGGTCCTACGAGCAGTACTTC. Translated: CASSLPASGGWSYEQYF. Full variable domain (rest looked up from reference TRBV5-1 and TRBJ2-7): KAGVTQTPRYLIKTRGQQVTLSCSPISGHRSVSWYQQTPGQGLQFLFEYFSETQRNKGNFPGRFSGRQFSNSRSEMNVSTLELGDSALYLCASSLPASGGWSYEQYFGPGTRLTVT.

The V call is TRBV30, the J call TRBJ2-4; TRBD2 is a possible D gene (6 bases). Trimming took 3 bases from V and 3 from J, leaving 15 bases between them. The CDR3 contains 15 residues. Germline V gene lookup returns CDR1 GTSNPN and CDR2 SVGIG (reference sequence). The CDR3 loop is CAWSAGTGGKNIQYF. CDR3 bases: TGTGCCTGGAGCGCGGGTACCGGGGGCAAAAACATTCAGTACTTC.

The chain joins TRBV29-1 to TRBJ1-1, with TRBD1 as a possible D gene (5 bases). Germline CDR1 and CDR2: SQVTM and ANQGSEA. This CDR3 is built from 11 residues. DNA for the CDR3: TGCGGCGCAGGGTCTGACACTGAAGCTTTCTTT. Protein sequence: CGAGSDTEAFF.

This clone has a handful of counts. The J gene is TRBJ1-1, the V gene TRBV2, with a weak D call TRBD1 (5 bases). With 6 bases removed from V and 0 bases from J, the gap between germline ends came to 8 bases. CDR1 and CDR2 (germline): SNHLY, FYNNEI. CDR3 length equals 13 residues. The CDR3 sequence is CASRDKMNTEAFF. The CDR3 DNA sequence: TGTGCCAGCAGGGACAAGATGAACACTGAAGCTTTCTTT.

As to this clone: Other DNA sequences in this sample translate to the same CDR3. The rearrangement uses TRBV30 and TRBJ2-7; D uncertain. The length of the CDR3 is 11 residues. The germline CDR1 and CDR2 sequences are GTSNPN and SVGIG (reference sequence). Trimming took off 1 base at V and 3 bases at J, with 4 bases between the two ends. For the CDR3, the DNA is TGTGCCTGGAGTGGGGACTACGAGCAGTACTTC. Residues: CAWSGDYEQYF. Combining the CDR3 with reference TRBV30 and TRBJ2-7 gives the whole variable domain SQTIHQWPATLVQPVGSPLSLECTVEGTSNPNLYWYRQAAGRGLQLLFYSVGIGQISSEVPQNLSASRPQDRQFILSSKKLLLSDSGFYLCAWSGDYEQYFGPGTRLTVT.

The chain combines TRBV5-4 with TRBJ2-5; 7 positions match TRBD2. The trim removed 1 base at V and 5 bases at J, leaving 11 bases unmatched. The CDR3 has 16 amino acids. Germline V lookup: CDR1 SGHNT, CDR2 YYREEE (reference sequence). The CDR3 region has the DNA TGTGCCAGCAGCTTGAATTCTCCAGCGGGGAGGGAGACCCAGTACTTC. This codes for CASSLNSPAGRETQYF.